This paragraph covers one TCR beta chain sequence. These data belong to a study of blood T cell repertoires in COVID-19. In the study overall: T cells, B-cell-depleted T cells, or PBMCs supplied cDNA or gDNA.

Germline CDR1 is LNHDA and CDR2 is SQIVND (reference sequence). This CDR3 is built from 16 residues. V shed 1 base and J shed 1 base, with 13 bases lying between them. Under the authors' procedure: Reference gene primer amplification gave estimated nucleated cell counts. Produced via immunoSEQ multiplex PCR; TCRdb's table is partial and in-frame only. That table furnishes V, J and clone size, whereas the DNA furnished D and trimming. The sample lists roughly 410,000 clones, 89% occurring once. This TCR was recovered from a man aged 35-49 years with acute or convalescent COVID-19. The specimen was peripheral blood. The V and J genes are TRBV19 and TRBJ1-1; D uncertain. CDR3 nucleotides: TGTGCCAGTAGTATAGTTATTCACAGAGCGAACACTGAAGCTTTCTTT. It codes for CASSIVIHRANTEAFF.